Below, 8 T cell receptor beta chains from the same sample are listed, as sequenced in a study of shared clonotypes between healthy human individuals (dated by TCRdb to about 2020). Library generation was performed with the immunoSEQ multiplex PCR assay. TCRdb took over this immuneACCESS table, retaining in-frame rearrangements with V and J assigned. Such tables are incomplete; in checked studies, under half of the missing clones stem from an unresolved V gene, and the remainder is unexplained. Present in this sample are about 340,000 clones, around 67% of which were seen just once. The top ten hold about 10% of the sample. Sequenced material: memory CD4+ T cells sorted from blood. Reading the label with the study, this specimen's cell subset or site is: CD45RA-negative fraction. Receptors were obtained from a man between 25 and 39 years old in good health.

This chain connects TRBV5-1 to TRBJ2-1; TRBD2 matches at 8 bases. V was clipped by 7 bases and J by 5 bases; unmatched bases: 8. Germline V gene sequence: CDR1 SGHRS, CDR2 YFSETQ. CDR3 length: 14 amino acids. The DNA for the CDR3 is TGCGCCAGCGGTGAGGGCGGGAGGAACAATGAGCAGTTCTTC. The encoded protein is CASGEGGRNNEQFF.

The chain joins TRBV4-1 to TRBJ2-7; no clear D. Germline V lookup: CDR1 MGHRA, CDR2 YSYEKL. The CDR3 has 12 residues. The ends were cut back, 3 bases at V and 6 bases at J, with 9 bases in the middle. This CDR3 reads CASSQVWGEQYF. The DNA for the CDR3 is TGCGCCAGCAGCCAGGTCTGGGGCGAGCAGTACTTC.

This clone turned up a few times. The rearrangement joins TRBV19 to TRBJ1-5; TRBD1 might be the D (5 bases). The V and J ends lost 5 bases and 4 bases respectively, with 12 bases between them. The germline gives CDR1 LNHDA, CDR2 SQIVND (reference sequence). The CDR3 totals 14 residues. The CDR3 spells CASSWQGGNQPQHF. In DNA form, the CDR3 reads TGTGCCAGTAGTTGGCAGGGTGGGAATCAGCCCCAGCATTTT.

V is TRBV25-1 and J is TRBJ2-2, with D unresolved. CDR3 length: 15 residues. Trimming removed 1 base at V and 5 bases at J, with 11 bases between. The germline CDR1 and CDR2 sequences are MGHDK and SYGVNS. CDR3 coding DNA: TGTGCCAGCAGTGAATTTCGGGCGGTTACCGGGGAGCTGTTTTTT. This translates into CASSEFRAVTGELFF.

The sample holds a few counts of this clone. The genes are TRBV6-6 and TRBJ2-5, with 11 bases matching TRBD2. The J segment lost 4 bases and the V segment lost 6 bases, leaving 7 bases of the junction unmatched. Germline V CDR1 and CDR2: MNHNY, SVGAGI (reference sequence). This CDR3 region has 15 residues. The CDR3 region has the DNA TGTGCCAGCAGGAGGGTAGCGGGAGGGGGAGAGACCCAGTACTTC. Translation gives CASRRVAGGGETQYF.

This clone was detected once. The V call is TRBV19, the J call TRBJ2-2; 8 bases fit TRBD2. The J segment lost 6 bases and the V segment lost 7 bases, leaving 10 bases of the junction unmatched. The CDR3 has 15 residues. CDR1 is LNHDA, CDR2 SQIVND, per germline (reference sequence). CDR3 amino acids: CASIQRERGAGELFF. The DNA for the CDR3 is TGTGCCAGTATCCAGCGGGAGAGAGGCGCCGGGGAGCTGTTTTTT.

This clone was found once. This chain links TRBV7-2 with TRBJ2-1, with D hard to call. The CDR3 runs 13 residues. CDR1 and CDR2 (germline): SGHTA, FQGNSA. V was pared by 3 bases and J by 5 bases, with 8 bases between. CDR3 in amino acids: CASSFRADNEQFF. CDR3 nucleotide sequence: TGTGCCAGCAGCTTCCGAGCTGACAATGAGCAGTTCTTC.

The CDR3 region has the DNA TGTGCCAGCAGCTTGAGTAGCGGGAGGGCCGGGACCGGGGAGCTGTTTTTT. Translating it yields CASSLSSGRAGTGELFF. The gene calls are TRBV5-4 and TRBJ2-2, with 11 nucleotides matching TRBD2. V gave up 1 base and J gave up 5 bases; unmatched junction bases: 7. Per germline, CDR1 SGHNT and CDR2 YYREEE (reference sequence). The CDR3 is 17 residues long.